Following are 8 T cell receptor beta chains from one sample sequenced in a study of T cell clonotyping in hematopoietic cell transplantation. The assay was immunoSEQ multiplex PCR, and TCRdb's table has in-frame clones only and misses some. Of tens of thousands of clones in the sample, roughly 92% were seen once. The sequenced sample was peripheral blood mononuclear cells. These receptors came from a woman aged 45-65 years in good health. Some clones in this sample may be carry-over from other donors' samples.

The V and J genes are TRBV6-5 and TRBJ2-7; D is uncertain. Trimming removed 8 bases from V and 5 bases from J, with 16 bases in between. Germline CDR1 and CDR2: MNHEY and SVGAGI. The CDR3 is 13 residues long. CDR3 residues: CASSQVPYDEQYF. The CDR3 nucleotides are TGTGCCAGCTCGCAGGTCCCCTACGACGAGCAGTACTTC.

The genes are TRBV12-5 and TRBJ1-1; D is perhaps TRBD1 (5 bases). CDR1 is LGHNT, CDR2 FRNRAP, per germline. The ends were cut back, 2 bases at V and 2 bases at J, with 15 bases in the middle. The CDR3 consists of 16 residues. The CDR3 DNA follows: TGTGCTAGTGGTTTGCCTCCCGGGACGGCTAACACTGAAGCTTTCTTT. Protein sequence: CASGLPPGTANTEAFF.

V and J are TRBV11-3 and TRBJ1-1; 8 bases match TRBD1. V shed 0 bases, J shed 8 bases, and the junction held 8 bases outside the gene matches. The CDR3 covers 15 residues. The germline V gene has CDR1 SGHNT and CDR2 YENEEA. CDR3 coding DNA: TGTGCCAGCAGCTTAGACCTAGTCGGGACAGGAGAAGCTTTCTTT. Translation gives CASSLDLVGTGEAFF.

The rearrangement uses TRBV5-1 and TRBJ1-1; maybe TRBD1 (5 bases). Germline CDR1 SGHRS, CDR2 YFSETQ. This CDR3 region has 14 residues. V lost 5 bases and J 1 base, leaving 12 bases between the germline ends. This CDR3 reads CASSIGVSNTEAFF. In DNA form, the CDR3 reads TGCGCCAGCAGTATAGGGGTGTCGAACACTGAAGCTTTCTTT.

Points on this clone: This same CDR3 is encoded by further DNA sequences in the sample. This chain joins TRBV7-8 and TRBJ1-5; no clear D gene. The CDR3 totals 15 residues. Trimming left V 1 base short and J 0 bases short, with 7 bases between. From germline, CDR1 is SGHVS and CDR2 FQNEAQ. The CDR3 DNA reads TGTGCCAGCAGCTTAGTAAGGGATAGCAATCAGCCCCAGCATTTT. This sequence encodes CASSLVRDSNQPQHF.

The J gene is TRBJ1-4, the V gene TRBV2; 8 nucleotides line up with TRBD1. V shed 4 bases and J 8 bases; nucleotides not matched to a gene: 9. CDR3 size: 15 residues. Germline V gives CDR1 SNHLY, CDR2 FYNNEI. The CDR3 bases are TGTGCCAGCAGTGCTAATGGCAGGGGGCAAGAAAAACTGTTTTTT. It specifies CASSANGRGQEKLFF.

The chain couples TRBV11-3 to TRBJ2-5; tentative D call: TRBD2 (5 bases). V lost 5 bases, J lost 4 bases, and 11 bases lay in between. This CDR3 region has 13 residues. The germline CDR1 and CDR2 sequences are SGHNT and YENEEA. The CDR3: CASSPLGGETQYF. The DNA of the CDR3 is TGTGCCAGCAGCCCCTTAGGAGGAGAGACCCAGTACTTC.

The chain has TRBV25-1 and TRBJ1-2, with a weak D call TRBD1 (6 bases). The germline V and J ends were trimmed by 6 bases and 10 bases, with 18 bases remaining between them. Germline lookup yields CDR1 MGHDK and CDR2 SYGVNS. This CDR3 contains 13 residues. For the CDR3, the DNA is TGTGCCAGCAGGGCCTTGGGGGGCACAGACTACACCTTC. Amino acids: CASRALGGTDYTF.